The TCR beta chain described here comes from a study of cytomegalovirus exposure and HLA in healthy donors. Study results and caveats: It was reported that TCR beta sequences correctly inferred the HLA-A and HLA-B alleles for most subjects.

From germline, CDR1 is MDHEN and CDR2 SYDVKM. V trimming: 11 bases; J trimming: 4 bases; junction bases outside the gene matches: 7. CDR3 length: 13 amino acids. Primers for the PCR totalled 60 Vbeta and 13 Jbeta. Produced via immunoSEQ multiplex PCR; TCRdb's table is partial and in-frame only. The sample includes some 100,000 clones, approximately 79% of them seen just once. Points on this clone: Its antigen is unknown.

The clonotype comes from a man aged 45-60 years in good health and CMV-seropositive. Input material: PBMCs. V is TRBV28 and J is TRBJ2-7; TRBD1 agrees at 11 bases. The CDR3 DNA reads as TGTGCCGGTCAGGACAGGGGGCAGTACGAGCAGTACTTC. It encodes CAGQDRGQYEQYF.